The 26 T cell receptor beta chains below all came from one sample that was sequenced in a study of beta chain features in type 1 diabetes. The study reverse transcribed the entire isolated RNA, so it sequenced expressed TCRB transcripts. Assay used: immunoSEQ multiplex PCR; TCRdb lists only in-frame clones, some missing. The sample carries over 65,000 clones, 25% to 35% recorded once. Sequenced: stem cell memory CD4+ T cells from blood. Receptor source: a woman aged 18 to 35 in good health.

V usage is TRBV9 and J usage is TRBJ1-2; no reliable D call. Germline CDR1 reads SGDLS; CDR2 reads YYNGEE. The CDR3 is made up of 11 amino acids. V lost 3 bases and J lost 4, with 4 bases in between. The CDR3 spells CASSGVYGYTF. As DNA, the CDR3 is TGTGCCAGCAGCGGAGTCTATGGCTACACCTTC.

The chain employs TRBV6-5 and TRBJ2-1, with 7 bases identical to TRBD1. The CDR3 is 15 amino acids. The V segment lost 5 bases and the J segment 0 bases; nucleotides outside the gene matches: 4. CDR1 is MNHEY and CDR2 is SVGAGI in the germline V gene. In DNA, the CDR3 is TGTGCCAGCAGTATGACAGGGAGCTCCTACAATGAGCAGTTCTTC. Its protein product is CASSMTGSSYNEQFF.

The chain carries TRBV5-1 and TRBJ2-1; 15 bases are shared with TRBD2. The germline gives CDR1 SGHRS, CDR2 YFSETQ. There are 14 residues in the CDR3. V lost 8 bases to trimming and J lost 9 bases; unmatched junction nucleotides: 6. CDR3 in DNA: TGCGCCAGTTCGGGACTAGCGGGAGGCATTGAGCAGTTCTTC. This codes for CASSGLAGGIEQFF.

The gene calls are TRBV27 and TRBJ2-1; 10 nucleotides align to TRBD2. Trimming took 8 bases from V and 8 from J; bases not matched to a gene: 15. The germline V gene encodes CDR1 MNHEY and CDR2 SMNVEV (reference sequence). The length of the CDR3 is 16 residues. The CDR3 DNA sequence: TGTGCCAGCTCTTCCCCCGGGGCTAGCGGGAGATATGAGCAGTTCTTC. It codes for CASSSPGASGRYEQFF.

This clone turned up a few times. This chain connects TRBV5-6 to TRBJ1-5; TRBD1 aligns across 7 bases. Germline CDR1 is SGHDT and CDR2 is YYEEEE. The CDR3 sequence is 15 residues long. Trimming took 0 bases from V and 5 from J; bases not matched to a gene: 5. The DNA for the CDR3 is TGTGCCAGCAGCTTGGATGGGACAGCCCATCAGCCCCAGCATTTT. Protein sequence: CASSLDGTAHQPQHF.

J is TRBJ1-1 and V is TRBV30; 8 positions agree with TRBD1. Germline trimming cut 2 bases from V and 8 bases from J; bases unmatched to any gene: 7. The CDR3 runs to 13 residues. The germline gives CDR1 GTSNPN, CDR2 SVGIG (reference sequence). The CDR3 coding sequence is TGTGCCTGGAGTAATACAGGGGGAGGCGAAGCTTTCTTT. It specifies CAWSNTGGGEAFF.

The gene calls are TRBV18 and TRBJ1-4, with unresolved D. Germline CDR1 is KGHSH and CDR2 is LQKENI. The CDR3 has 14 amino acids. V was trimmed by 3 bases and J by 8 bases, leaving 13 bases between them. For the CDR3, the DNA is TGTGCCAGCTCACCCATGTCTCTGGGCGAAAAACTGTTTTTT. Its protein product is CASSPMSLGEKLFF.

This clone was seen only a few times. The V gene is TRBV19, the J gene TRBJ2-5, with TRBD2 matching over 11 bases. The CDR3 is 17 residues long. Germline lookup yields CDR1 LNHDA and CDR2 SQIVND (reference sequence). V lost 4 bases to trimming and J lost 2 bases; unmatched junction nucleotides: 9. The CDR3 DNA sequence: TGTGCCAGTAGTAAGGGACTAGCGGAGGGGAGGCAAGAGACCCAGTACTTC. Protein sequence: CASSKGLAEGRQETQYF.

The V gene is TRBV23-1, the J gene TRBJ1-5; D is perhaps TRBD1 (5 bases). TRBV23-1 counts as an open reading frame of uncertain function. This CDR3 region has 22 residues. Between the trimmed V and J ends, which lost 0 bases and 5 bases, there was a span of 32 bases. The CDR3 spells CASSQSIRRLVQAWVWDQPQHF. CDR3 bases: TGCGCCAGCAGTCAATCGATCCGTCGTTTGGTACAGGCATGGGTATGGGATCAGCCCCAGCATTTT.

This clone showed up just a few times. The CDR3 spells CASSLGQGDQPQHF. The CDR3 bases are TGCGCCAGCAGCTTGGGACAGGGGGATCAGCCCCAGCATTTT. This chain uses TRBV5-1 with TRBJ1-5; 9 nucleotides line up with TRBD1. Trimming cost V 0 bases and J 5 bases; bases outside gene matches: 0. CDR1 is SGHRS, CDR2 YFSETQ, per germline. The CDR3 loop spans 14 amino acids. Full variable domain (remainder filled in from reference TRBV5-1 and TRBJ1-5): KAGVTQTPRYLIKTRGQQVTLSCSPISGHRSVSWYQQTPGQGLQFLFEYFSETQRNKGNFPGRFSGRQFSNSRSEMNVSTLELGDSALYLCASSLGQGDQPQHFGDGTRLSIL.

This chain joins TRBV5-1 and TRBJ1-2, with D uncertain. This CDR3 has 14 residues. V dropped 0 bases and J dropped 2 bases, with 8 bases sitting between them. The germline CDR1 and CDR2 sequences are SGHRS and YFSETQ. The CDR3 region has the DNA TGCGCCAGCAGCTTGGATAGGCGGAACTATGGCTACACCTTC. Protein sequence: CASSLDRRNYGYTF. Drawing the rest from reference TRBV5-1 and TRBJ1-2, the complete variable domain is KAGVTQTPRYLIKTRGQQVTLSCSPISGHRSVSWYQQTPGQGLQFLFEYFSETQRNKGNFPGRFSGRQFSNSRSEMNVSTLELGDSALYLCASSLDRRNYGYTFGSGTRLTVV.

This clone was seen more than once but under ten times. The chain uses TRBV6-5 and TRBJ2-1, with 7 bases matching TRBD1. Trimming cost V 6 bases and J 4 bases; bases outside gene matches: 3. Germline V gives CDR1 MNHEY, CDR2 SVGAGI. This CDR3 spans 13 amino acids. CDR3 sequence: CASRPGQYNEQFF. CDR3 sequence (DNA): TGTGCCAGCAGACCGGGACAGTACAATGAGCAGTTCTTC.

The V and J genes are TRBV29-1 and TRBJ2-7; the D gene is possibly TRBD1 (5 bases). This CDR3 has 12 residues. CDR1 and CDR2 from the germline V gene are SQVTM and ANQGSEA. V lost 7 bases to trimming and J lost 0 bases, with 10 bases between them. Here the CDR3 reads CSASGFSYEQYF. The CDR3 DNA is TGCAGCGCCTCAGGGTTCTCCTACGAGCAGTACTTC.

This clone was observed a few times. This chain joins TRBV14 and TRBJ1-2; the D gene is possibly TRBD1 (6 bases). Trimming shortened V by 5 bases and J by 3 bases, and 16 bases separated the two germline ends. This CDR3 has 15 amino acids. Per germline, CDR1 SGHDN and CDR2 FVKESK. The CDR3 region is CASSSPGQGHYGYTF. Written as DNA, the CDR3 is TGTGCCAGCAGCTCACCGGGCCAGGGGCACTATGGCTACACCTTC.

The V and J genes are TRBV18 and TRBJ2-3; 8 bases are shared with TRBD2. This CDR3 region has 17 residues. Per the germline V gene, CDR1 is KGHSH and CDR2 is LQKENI. With 4 bases clipped from V and 4 bases from J, the junction kept 13 bases outside the gene matches. The DNA of the CDR3 is TGTGCCAGCTCACAAACCGGGACTAGACGTCGCTCAGATACGCAGTATTTT. Translating it yields CASSQTGTRRRSDTQYF.

The chain recombines TRBV7-2 with TRBJ2-1; 12 nucleotides align to TRBD2. This CDR3 is 16 amino acids long. Per the germline V gene, CDR1 is SGHTA and CDR2 is FQGNSA. V lost 4 bases to trimming and J lost 5 bases; unmatched junction nucleotides: 6. The CDR3 DNA follows: TGTGCCAGCAGCTCGGCCGGGACTAGCGGGCACAATGAGCAGTTCTTC. Protein: CASSSAGTSGHNEQFF.

The rearrangement joins TRBV28 to TRBJ1-2, with TRBD1 matching over 8 bases. The CDR3 contains 13 residues. CDR1 MDHEN and CDR2 SYDVKM come from the germline V gene. V lost 4 bases to trimming and J lost 7 bases; unmatched junction nucleotides: 5. The CDR3 spells CASSSGQAFGYTF. Here the CDR3 DNA reads TGTGCCAGCAGTTCGGGACAGGCATTTGGCTACACCTTC.

The table lists this clone with a few counts. V usage is TRBV30 and J usage is TRBJ1-4; 8 bases are a match to TRBD1. Trimming removed 3 bases from V and 8 bases from J; junction bases left unmatched: 8. This CDR3 has 14 residues. Germline V gene data show CDR1 as GTSNPN and CDR2 as SVGIG (reference sequence). The CDR3 loop is CAWSRTGTGEKLFF. The DNA of the CDR3 is TGTGCCTGGAGCCGAACAGGGACAGGCGAAAAACTGTTTTTT.

This clone occurred a few times. The chain uses TRBV5-1 and TRBJ1-2; 9 bases fit TRBD1. Per germline, CDR1 SGHRS and CDR2 YFSETQ. Unmatched junction bases numbered 9, after V lost 7 bases and J lost 8 bases. The CDR3 length is 13 residues. CDR3 in DNA: TGCGCCAGCGGTACGGGACAGGGAGAAGGCTACACCTTC. Amino acids: CASGTGQGEGYTF.

This clone was found a few times. V is TRBV11-3 and J is TRBJ2-1; 7 nucleotides line up with TRBD2. The CDR3 length is 14 residues. Germline lookup yields CDR1 SGHNT and CDR2 YENEEA. Trimming at V came to 6 bases and at J to 9 bases, leaving 11 bases not matched to a gene. CDR3 nucleotides: TGTGCCAGCAGTTTTAGAGCGGGAATAGGTGAGCAGTTCTTC. It codes for CASSFRAGIGEQFF.

The table lists this clone with a few counts. The chain has TRBV7-2 and TRBJ2-5, with D possibly TRBD2 on 6 matching bases. The V gene's germline CDR1 is SGHTA and CDR2 FQGNSA. V was trimmed by 4 bases and J by 1 base, leaving 13 bases between them. This CDR3 is built from 15 residues. DNA for the CDR3: TGTGCCAGCAGCTCCTCTAGCGTGATCCAAGAGACCCAGTACTTC. It encodes CASSSSSVIQETQYF.

This rearrangement joins TRBV5-1 to TRBJ2-3; D might be TRBD1 (6 bases). V gave up 2 bases and J gave up 6 bases, with 13 bases separating them. The CDR3 has 14 residues. Germline V gene sequence: CDR1 SGHRS, CDR2 YFSETQ. The CDR3 region is CASSFGVGADTQYF. CDR3 nucleotide sequence: TGCGCCAGCAGCTTTGGTGTGGGGGCCGATACGCAGTATTTT.

This clone was counted at least ten times. The rearrangement joins TRBV6-5 to TRBJ2-3, with D hard to call. The CDR3 spans 14 residues. V was trimmed by 3 bases and J by 4 bases, leaving 11 bases between them. Germline V gives CDR1 MNHEY, CDR2 SVGAGI. Here the CDR3 reads CASSYSVAPDTQYF. CDR3 in DNA: TGTGCCAGCAGTTATTCGGTCGCCCCAGATACGCAGTATTTT.

The table lists this clone with a few counts. The CDR3, as DNA: TGCGCCAGCAGCCAATCAACAGGGCTCAATCAGCCCCAGCATTTT. This sequence encodes CASSQSTGLNQPQHF. The chain has TRBV4-1 and TRBJ1-5, with a possible D match to TRBD1 (6 bases). The ends were cut back, 2 bases at V and 3 bases at J, with 11 bases in the middle. Per the germline V gene, CDR1 is MGHRA and CDR2 is YSYEKL. The CDR3 consists of 15 residues.

The V gene is TRBV4-1, the J gene TRBJ2-3; 7 nucleotides align to TRBD1. Per germline, CDR1 MGHRA and CDR2 YSYEKL. V was pared by 8 bases and J by 1 base, with 3 bases of the junction left unmatched. There are 13 residues in the CDR3. DNA of the CDR3: TGCGCCAGCGGGGACAGACGCACAGATACGCAGTATTTT. Amino acids: CASGDRRTDTQYF.

CDR3 coding DNA: TGCGCCAGCAGCCAAGATCCGGGACAGGGTTATAGCAATCAGCCCCAGCATTTT. This gives the protein CASSQDPGQGYSNQPQHF. This chain connects TRBV4-1 to TRBJ1-5; 9 bases are shared with TRBD1. The CDR3 covers 18 residues. The junction had 6 bases not matched to a gene; V was cut back by 0 bases and J by 0 bases. The germline V gene has CDR1 MGHRA and CDR2 YSYEKL.